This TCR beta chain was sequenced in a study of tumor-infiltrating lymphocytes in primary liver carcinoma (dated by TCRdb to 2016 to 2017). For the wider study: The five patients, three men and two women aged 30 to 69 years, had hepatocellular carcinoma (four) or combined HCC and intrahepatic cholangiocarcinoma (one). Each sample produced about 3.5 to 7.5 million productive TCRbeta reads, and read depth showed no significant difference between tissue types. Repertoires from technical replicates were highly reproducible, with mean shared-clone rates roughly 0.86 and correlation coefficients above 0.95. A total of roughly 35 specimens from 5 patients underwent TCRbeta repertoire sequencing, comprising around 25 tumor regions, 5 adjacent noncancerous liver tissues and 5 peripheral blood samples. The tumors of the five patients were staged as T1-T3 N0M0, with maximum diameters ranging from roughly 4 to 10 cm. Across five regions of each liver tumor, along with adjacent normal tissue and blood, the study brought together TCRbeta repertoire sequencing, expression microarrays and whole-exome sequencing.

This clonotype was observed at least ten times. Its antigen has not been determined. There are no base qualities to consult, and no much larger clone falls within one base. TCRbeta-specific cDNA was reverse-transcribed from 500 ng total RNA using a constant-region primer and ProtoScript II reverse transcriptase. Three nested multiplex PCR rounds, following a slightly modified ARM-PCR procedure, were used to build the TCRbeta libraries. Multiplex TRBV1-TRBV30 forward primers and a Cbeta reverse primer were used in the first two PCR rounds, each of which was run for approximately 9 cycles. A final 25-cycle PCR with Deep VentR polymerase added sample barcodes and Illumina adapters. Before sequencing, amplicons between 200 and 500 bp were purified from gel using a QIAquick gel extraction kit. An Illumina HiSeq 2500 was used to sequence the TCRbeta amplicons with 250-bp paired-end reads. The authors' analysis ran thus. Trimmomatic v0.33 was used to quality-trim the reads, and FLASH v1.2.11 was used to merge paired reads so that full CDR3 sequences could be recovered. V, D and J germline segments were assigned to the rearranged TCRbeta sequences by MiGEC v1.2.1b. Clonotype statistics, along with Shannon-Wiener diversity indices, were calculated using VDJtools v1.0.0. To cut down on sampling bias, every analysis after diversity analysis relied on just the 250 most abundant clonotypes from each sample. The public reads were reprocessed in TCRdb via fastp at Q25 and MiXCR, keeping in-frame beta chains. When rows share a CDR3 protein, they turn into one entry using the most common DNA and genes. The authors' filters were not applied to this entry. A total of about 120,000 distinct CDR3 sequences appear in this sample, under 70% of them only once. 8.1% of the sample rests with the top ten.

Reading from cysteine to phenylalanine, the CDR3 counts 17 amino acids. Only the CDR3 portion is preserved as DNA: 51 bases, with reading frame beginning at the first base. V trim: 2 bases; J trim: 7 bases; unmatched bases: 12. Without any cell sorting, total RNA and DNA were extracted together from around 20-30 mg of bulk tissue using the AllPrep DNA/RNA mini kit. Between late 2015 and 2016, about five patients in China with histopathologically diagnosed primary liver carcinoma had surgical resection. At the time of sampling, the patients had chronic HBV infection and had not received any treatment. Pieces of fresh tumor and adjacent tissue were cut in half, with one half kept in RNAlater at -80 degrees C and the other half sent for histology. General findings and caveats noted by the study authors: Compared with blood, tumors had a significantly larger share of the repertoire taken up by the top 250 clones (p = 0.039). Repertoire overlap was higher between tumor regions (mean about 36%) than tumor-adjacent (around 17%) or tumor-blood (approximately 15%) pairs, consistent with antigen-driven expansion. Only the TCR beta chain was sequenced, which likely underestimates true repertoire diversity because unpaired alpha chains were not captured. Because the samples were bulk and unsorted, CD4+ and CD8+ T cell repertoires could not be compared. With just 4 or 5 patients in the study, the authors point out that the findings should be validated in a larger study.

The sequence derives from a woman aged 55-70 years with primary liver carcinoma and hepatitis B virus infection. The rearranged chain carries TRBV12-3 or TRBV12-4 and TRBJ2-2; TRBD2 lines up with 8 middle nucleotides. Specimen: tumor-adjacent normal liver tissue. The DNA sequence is TGTGCCAGCAGTTTATCGTGGAGTAGCGGGAAGGACGGGGAGCTGTTTTTT. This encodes CASSLSWSSGKDGELFF.